This passage covers 17 T cell receptor beta chains from one sample sequenced in a study of OX40 agonist ivuxolimab in advanced cancers. Method: immunoSEQ multiplex PCR; TCRdb's copy keeps in-frame clones and lacks some. The sample yields just over 60,000 clones, roughly 90% seen once. The material was CD4+ or CD8+ T cells sorted from blood, obtained in a trial of the OX40 agonist ivuxolimab. All receptors come from an adult with an advanced solid tumor such as melanoma, head and neck, liver or kidney cancer.

This clone was recorded once. The chain links TRBV6-6 to TRBJ1-4; D not resolved. Per germline, CDR1 MNHNY and CDR2 SVGAGI (reference sequence). V was clipped by 6 bases and J by 1 base, with 9 bases between them. The CDR3 is 14 residues long. CDR3 sequence reads: CASSEHLTNEKLFF. The CDR3 DNA reads as TGTGCCAGCAGCGAACACCTAACTAATGAAAAACTGTTTTTT.

Here the CDR3 DNA reads TGTGCCTGGAGGCCAGGACAGGGTTTCGGCACTGAAGCTTTCTTT. Translation: CAWRPGQGFGTEAFF. The V and J genes are TRBV30 and TRBJ1-1; TRBD1 matches at 8 bases. CDR3 length equals 15 residues. Germline values: CDR1 GTSNPN, CDR2 SVGIG (reference sequence). V dropped 3 bases and J dropped 4; count of bases not matched to a gene: 10.

V and J are TRBV13 and TRBJ2-3; 12 nucleotides match TRBD2. The CDR3 is 18 residues long. Per germline, CDR1 PRHDT and CDR2 FYEKMQ (reference sequence). V lost 5 bases and J lost 6; bases outside the gene matches: 15. This CDR3 is CASSILRRLAGVRDTQYF. In DNA, the CDR3 is TGTGCCAGCAGCATCCTCCGTCGACTAGCGGGGGTGCGTGATACGCAGTATTTT.

The rearrangement joins TRBV19 to TRBJ2-2, with 7 positions matching TRBD2. The germline CDR1 and CDR2 sequences are LNHDA and SQIVND (reference sequence). This CDR3 has 15 amino acids. The V and J ends lost 7 bases and 5 bases, in that order; junction bases with no gene match: 10. The CDR3 reads CASMPMGGMTGELFF. The DNA for the CDR3 is TGTGCCAGTATGCCGATGGGAGGGATGACCGGGGAGCTGTTTTTT. The whole variable domain, remainder taken from reference TRBV19 and TRBJ2-2, is DGGITQSPKYLFRKEGQNVTLSCEQNLNHDAMYWYRQDPGQGLRLIYYSQIVNDFQKGDIAEGYSVSREKKESFPLTVTSAQKNPTAFYLCASMPMGGMTGELFFGEGSRLTVL.

V and J are TRBV6-1 and TRBJ1-5; possible D gene TRBD1, 5 bases. Trimming removed 6 bases from V and 4 bases from J, with 13 bases in between. This CDR3 spans 14 amino acids. Germline-derived CDR1 and CDR2 are MNHNS and SASEGT. The CDR3, as DNA: TGTGCCAGCAGCCATTACGCAGGGAATCAGCCCCAGCATTTT. As protein: CASSHYAGNQPQHF.

This clone was observed a single time. The rearrangement uses TRBV11-2 and TRBJ1-4, with D unresolved. The CDR3 sequence is 11 residues long. Between the trimmed V and J ends, which lost 6 bases and 8 bases, there was a span of 7 bases. Germline V gene sequence: CDR1 SGHAT, CDR2 FQNNGV. The CDR3 spells CASSLGEKLFF. In nucleotides, the CDR3 is TGTGCCAGCAGTTTGGGGGAAAAACTGTTTTTT.

This chain connects TRBV5-6 to TRBJ2-7; 8 nucleotides match TRBD2. J was trimmed by 0 bases and V by 2 bases; bases with no gene match: 4. Germline V lookup: CDR1 SGHDT, CDR2 YYEEEE. The CDR3 totals 15 residues. The chain's CDR3 is CASSFGLAGSYEQYF. For the CDR3, the DNA is TGTGCCAGCAGCTTCGGACTAGCAGGCTCCTACGAGCAGTACTTC.

This sequence joins TRBV6-1 and TRBJ2-1; D remains ambiguous. Trimming cost V 5 bases and J 5 bases, with 10 bases left between them. The CDR3 consists of 13 residues. Germline-derived CDR1 and CDR2 are MNHNS and SASEGT. CDR3 residues: CASSLVPHNEQFF. The DNA for the CDR3 is TGTGCCAGCAGTCTTGTCCCTCACAATGAGCAGTTCTTC.

V gene TRBV6-1 combines with J gene TRBJ2-5; 11 bases fit TRBD1. The CDR3 runs to 15 residues. The junction had 4 bases not matched to a gene; V was cut back by 6 bases and J by 1 base. Per the germline V gene, CDR1 is MNHNS and CDR2 is SASEGT. CDR3 bases: TGTGCCAGCAGCTCCGGGACAGGGGGCCAAGAGACCCAGTACTTC. Translation gives CASSSGTGGQETQYF.

The chain uses TRBV6-6 and TRBJ1-5; D is unclear. Germline V gene data show CDR1 as MNHNY and CDR2 as SVGAGI (reference sequence). V lost 5 bases and J 6 bases, leaving 14 bases between the germline ends. The CDR3 is made up of 14 amino acids. CDR3 protein: CASSNPTMAQPQHF. In DNA, the CDR3 is TGTGCCAGCAGTAACCCTACCATGGCTCAGCCCCAGCATTTT.

The chain combines TRBV19 with TRBJ1-2, with 7 bases lining up with TRBD1. V gave up 9 bases and J gave up 2 bases; unmatched junction bases: 3. From germline, CDR1 is LNHDA and CDR2 SQIVND (reference sequence). CDR3 size: 12 residues. CDR3 coding DNA: TGTGCCAGCGCGGGACAGAACTATGGCTACACCTTC. This codes for CASAGQNYGYTF.

The chain links TRBV5-6 to TRBJ2-5; 11 nucleotides line up with TRBD2. Germline V lookup: CDR1 SGHDT, CDR2 YYEEEE. The CDR3 consists of 15 residues. J lost 1 base, V lost 2 bases, and 1 base had no gene match. The CDR3 sequence is CASSLGLAGQETQYF. The DNA for the CDR3 is TGTGCCAGCAGCTTAGGACTAGCGGGCCAAGAGACCCAGTACTTC.

The rearrangement links TRBV19 to TRBJ1-5; possibly TRBD1 for D (5 bases). Germline-derived CDR1 and CDR2 are LNHDA and SQIVND (reference sequence). This CDR3 spans 15 amino acids. V gave up 3 bases and J gave up 9 bases, with 18 bases separating them. This chain's CDR3 is CASSMRGASGWPQHF. CDR3 nucleotide sequence: TGTGCCAGTAGTATGCGGGGCGCGAGCGGGTGGCCCCAGCATTTT.

The CDR3 nucleotides read TGTGCCAGCAGCCCCGGGACTACCACCTACGAGCAGTACTTC. This sequence encodes CASSPGTTTYEQYF. The chain joins TRBV6-6 to TRBJ2-7, with 7 bases aligning to TRBD2. The length of the CDR3 is 14 residues. Looked up from germline, CDR1 is MNHNY and CDR2 is SVGAGI (reference sequence). V shed 6 bases and J 2 bases; nucleotides not matched to a gene: 7.

The chain is built from TRBV19 and TRBJ1-4; tentative D call: TRBD1 (6 bases). The germline V gene encodes CDR1 LNHDA and CDR2 SQIVND (reference sequence). The CDR3 covers 16 residues. Trimming took off 1 base at V and 0 bases at J, with 9 bases between the two ends. CDR3 residues: CASSIVDSATNEKLFF. CDR3 coding DNA: TGTGCCAGTAGTATAGTGGACAGTGCAACTAATGAAAAACTGTTTTTT.

V usage is TRBV27 and J usage is TRBJ2-7; D call uncertain. The CDR3 has 13 residues. From germline, CDR1 is MNHEY and CDR2 SMNVEV (reference sequence). V was pared by 5 bases and J by 6 bases, with 14 bases between. The CDR3 region is CASSTSRVGEQYF. CDR3 nucleotides: TGTGCCAGCAGTACGTCCCGGGTGGGCGAGCAGTACTTC.

The chain uses TRBV7-8 and TRBJ1-1, with D unresolved. V gave up 3 bases and J gave up 1 base, with 15 bases separating them. CDR1 SGHVS and CDR2 FQNEAQ come from the germline V gene. CDR3 length: 16 amino acids. The CDR3 sequence: CASSLMISAANTEAFF. Written as DNA, the CDR3 is TGTGCCAGCAGCTTGATGATTTCGGCAGCGAACACTGAAGCTTTCTTT. Full variable domain (outside the CDR3, taken from reference TRBV7-8 and TRBJ1-1): GAGVSQSPRYKVAKRGQDVALRCDPISGHVSLFWYQQALGQGPEFLTYFQNEAQLDKSGLPSDRFFAERPEGSVSTLKIQRTQQEDSAVYLCASSLMISAANTEAFFGQGTRLTVV.